This TCR beta chain was documented in a study of regulatory T cells in long-lasting Graves disease. The sample holds a few counts of this clonotype. This sample's time point: newly diagnosed GD, antithyroid drugs for less than 3 months. Following extraction of RNA from PBMCs, that RNA was used to make the TCR library. Tubes containing EDTA received around 9.5 milliliters of drawn peripheral blood. The germline gives CDR1 KGHSH, CDR2 LQKENI. This CDR3 is built from 14 residues. V was cut by 0 bases and J by 8 bases, with 11 bases left in between. CDR3 regions were amplified by Arm-PCR using iRepertoire HTBI primers to build TCR beta libraries. TCRdb re-derived calls from the multiplex PCR reads in MiXCR, one entry per CDR3 protein. The repertoire includes 400,000 to 650,000 distinct CDR3 sequences, roughly a sixth of them detected once, and roughly 25% sits in the top ten. This sample was also put to use in a study of T cells in Graves' hyperthyroidism and ophthalmopathy. That work adds: Using the HTBI primer set, a first-round RT-PCR was run on the TCR CDR3.

This rearrangement joins TRBV18 to TRBJ2-4; TRBD2 might be the D (6 bases). Sequencing was performed on peripheral blood mononuclear cells (PBMCs), taken at new diagnosis, from a patient treated with antithyroid drugs. This TCR was sampled from a woman aged 35-65 years with Graves disease. CDR3 sequence: CASSPPGRRDIQYF. The CDR3 region has the DNA TGTGCCAGCTCACCACCGGGCAGGAGGGACATTCAGTACTTC.